This entry lists 15 T cell receptor beta chains sequenced from one sample in a study of long-term antiretroviral therapy in people with HIV. With survey level as its setting, the immunoSEQ assay was v3.0. Clones were sequenced by immunoSEQ multiplex PCR, and TCRdb holds only the in-frame ones, with some missing. This sample yields about 41,000 clones, of which roughly 93% are seen a single time; 2% to 2.5% belongs to the top ten. The source material was unsorted PBMCs, sampled around 9.2 years after starting antiretroviral therapy. Receptors were obtained from a young man with HIV.

J is TRBJ1-1 and V is TRBV4-1; a possible D gene is TRBD1 (6 bases). Trimming cost V 4 bases and J 7 bases, with 16 bases left between them. Germline-derived CDR1 and CDR2 are MGHRA and YSYEKL. The CDR3 consists of 14 residues. The CDR3 region is CASSLLGGGNEAFF. The CDR3 nucleotides are TGCGCCAGCAGCCTCCTGGGGGGGGGCAATGAAGCTTTCTTT.

The chain joins TRBV27 to TRBJ1-6, with 7 bases lining up with TRBD1. CDR3 length equals 16 residues. Germline loops: CDR1 MNHEY, CDR2 SMNVEV (reference sequence). V trimming: 5 bases; J trimming: 6 bases; junction bases outside the gene matches: 10. The CDR3 loop reads CASSRKPGQFNSPLHF. CDR3 in DNA: TGTGCCAGCAGTAGAAAGCCGGGACAGTTTAATTCACCCCTCCACTTT.

V gene TRBV28 combines with J gene TRBJ1-2; no reliable D call. The V gene lost 3 bases and the J gene lost 8 bases, with 22 bases spanning the gap. This CDR3 is built from 16 residues. Per the germline V gene, CDR1 is MDHEN and CDR2 is SYDVKM. CDR3 sequence reads: CASSFGSGPPFKGYTF. CDR3 nucleotides: TGTGCCAGCAGTTTCGGAAGCGGACCACCTTTTAAGGGCTACACCTTC.

This chain connects TRBV18 to TRBJ1-5; TRBD1 matches at 11 bases. CDR3 length: 17 residues. Germline V gene data show CDR1 as KGHSH and CDR2 as LQKENI. V lost 3 bases, J lost 2 bases, and 6 bases stayed unmatched. This CDR3 reads CASSPRTGGSGNQPQHF. The DNA for the CDR3 is TGTGCCAGCTCACCTCGGACAGGGGGCAGTGGCAATCAGCCCCAGCATTTT.

This clone was picked up one time. The CDR3 DNA is TGTGCCAGTCAACCAGGGGTCAGCAATCAGCCCCAGCATTTT. This codes for CASQPGVSNQPQHF. This chain uses TRBV27 with TRBJ1-5; tentatively, D is TRBD1 (6 bases). The V gene's germline CDR1 is MNHEY and CDR2 SMNVEV (reference sequence). The CDR3 is 14 amino acids. Deletions cut 9 bases from V and 1 base from J, with 13 bases between.

The chain carries TRBV27 and TRBJ1-1; no reliable D call. The CDR3 is 14 residues long. Between the trimmed V and J ends, which lost 0 bases and 0 bases, there was a span of 5 bases. The germline V gene has CDR1 MNHEY and CDR2 SMNVEV (reference sequence). The CDR3 DNA sequence: TGTGCCAGCAGTTTATCGTCGGTGAACACTGAAGCTTTCTTT. Translated, it gives CASSLSSVNTEAFF.

The chain carries TRBV29-1 and TRBJ2-2, with D possibly being TRBD1 (5 bases). The germline CDR1 and CDR2 sequences are SQVTM and ANQGSEA. V was trimmed by 4 bases and J by 4 bases, leaving 13 bases between them. The CDR3 consists of 14 residues. The CDR3 nucleotides read TGCAGCGTTGGGGCTTCAGGGTCCACCGGGGAGCTGTTTTTT. Translating gives CSVGASGSTGELFF.

The rearrangement links TRBV7-2 to TRBJ2-5, with 16 bases matching TRBD2. CDR3 length: 17 residues. V was clipped by 5 bases and J by 3 bases; unmatched bases: 6. The germline V gene has CDR1 SGHTA and CDR2 FQGNSA. The CDR3 here is CASSPEGLAGGKETQYF. The CDR3 coding sequence is TGTGCCAGCAGCCCCGAGGGACTAGCGGGGGGGAAAGAGACCCAGTACTTC. The full variable domain, completed using reference TRBV7-2 and TRBJ2-5, is GAGVSQSPSNKVTEKGKDVELRCDPISGHTALYWYRQSLGQGLEFLIYFQGNSAPDKSGLPSDRFSAERTGGSVSTLTIQRTQQEDSAVYLCASSPEGLAGGKETQYFGPGTRLLVL.

V and J are TRBV16 and TRBJ1-2; the D is unclear. Germline V gene sequence: CDR1 KGHSY, CDR2 FQNENV. V was shortened by 4 bases and J by 5 bases, with 17 bases between the two germline ends. There are 15 residues in the CDR3. The CDR3 nucleotides are TGTGCCAGCAGCCTTCGCCTTGCCTTTTTTTATGGCTACACCTTC. As protein: CASSLRLAFFYGYTF.

The J gene is TRBJ1-1, the V gene TRBV18; 7 nucleotides match TRBD1. J was trimmed by 7 bases and V by 0 bases; bases with no gene match: 5. Germline V gene lookup returns CDR1 KGHSH and CDR2 LQKENI. This CDR3 is built from 14 residues. CDR3 nucleotide sequence: TGTGCCAGCTCACCACCGGGACAGCCTGTTGAAGCTTTCTTT. Residues: CASSPPGQPVEAFF.

The rearrangement joins TRBV7-2 to TRBJ2-3, with unresolved D. Germline V CDR1 and CDR2: SGHTA, FQGNSA. This CDR3 has 16 amino acids. Trimming shortened V by 5 bases and J by 1 base, and 16 bases separated the two germline ends. This CDR3 is CASSTAAAAGTDTQYF. Here the CDR3 DNA reads TGTGCCAGCAGCACCGCGGCAGCTGCGGGCACAGATACGCAGTATTTT.

The chain links TRBV5-4 to TRBJ2-7, with D maybe TRBD2 (5 bases). CDR1 and CDR2 from the germline V gene are SGHNT and YYREEE (reference sequence). The V end was cut by 4 bases, the J end by 1 base, with 9 bases between. CDR3 length equals 13 residues. The CDR3, as DNA: TGTGCCAGCAGCATCCGGGGTTCCTACGAGCAGTACGTC. It yields the protein CASSIRGSYEQYV.

CDR3 nucleotides: TGTGCCAGCAGTTACCTCAGCCTGAGTTACAATGAGCAGTTCTTC. Its protein product is CASSYLSLSYNEQFF. The genes are TRBV6-6 and TRBJ2-1; D unclear. Germline CDR1 is MNHNY and CDR2 is SVGAGI (reference sequence). CDR3 length: 15 amino acids. Trimming cost V 2 bases and J 4 bases, with 12 bases left between them.

This chain's CDR3 is CAIRGFEEWGETQYF. In DNA, the CDR3 is TGTGCCATCAGGGGCTTTGAGGAGTGGGGGGAGACCCAGTACTTC. The rearrangement links TRBV10-3 to TRBJ2-5; D tentatively reads TRBD1 or TRBD2 (5 bases each). There are 15 residues in the CDR3. The germline V and J ends were trimmed by 6 bases and 5 bases, with 19 bases remaining between them. Germline V gene sequence: CDR1 ENHRY, CDR2 SYGVKD.

The V and J genes are TRBV2 and TRBJ2-3; D might be TRBD1 (6 bases). Per germline, CDR1 SNHLY and CDR2 FYNNEI. CDR3 size: 13 residues. The V end was cut by 8 bases, the J end by 5 bases, with 14 bases between. The DNA of the CDR3 is TGTGCCAGCTCCCCAGGGGCTAGAGATACGCAGTATTTT. Protein: CASSPGARDTQYF. The entire variable domain, with the rest obtained from reference TRBV2 and TRBJ2-3, is as follows: EPEVTQTPSHQVTQMGQEVILRCVPISNHLYFYWYRQILGQKVEFLVSFYNNEISEKSEIFDDQFSVERPDGSNFTLKIRSTKLEDSAMYFCASSPGARDTQYFGPGTRLTVL.